The rows below give T cell receptor beta chains drawn from one sample of a study of cytomegalovirus exposure and HLA in healthy donors. Assay: immunoSEQ multiplex PCR; the TCRdb copy retains only in-frame clones and omits some. The table records fewer than 250,000 clones, 83% of them present only once. Source material: PBMCs. The source is a woman between 18 and 30 years old in good health and CMV-seronegative. Both conserved end residues are part of each CDR3.

CDR3aa: CASRSGTSSYNEQFF
len: 15
v_gene: TRBV7-3
j_gene: TRBJ2-1

CDR3aa: CASSPHTEAFF
len: 11
v_gene: TRBV11-2
j_gene: TRBJ1-1

CDR3aa: CAWNRRNYGYTF
len: 12
v_gene: TRBV30
j_gene: TRBJ1-2

CDR3aa: CASSLVPPNTEAFF
len: 14
v_gene: TRBV5-1
j_gene: TRBJ1-1

CDR3aa: CAWSQEGGTEAFF
len: 13
v_gene: TRBV30
j_gene: TRBJ1-1

CDR3aa: CASMGQGYEQYF
len: 12
v_gene: TRBV25-1
j_gene: TRBJ2-7

CDR3aa: CASSVAGTEYNEQFF
len: 15
v_gene: TRBV9
j_gene: TRBJ2-1

CDR3aa: CASSLNAGSAKNIQYF
len: 16
v_gene: TRBV13
j_gene: TRBJ2-4

CDR3aa: CASSDSGTGPYEQYF
len: 15
v_gene: TRBV6-1
j_gene: TRBJ2-7

CDR3aa: CASSPPPLYNEQYF
len: 14
v_gene: TRBV7-2
j_gene: TRBJ2-7

CDR3aa: CASTRRRSDEQYF
len: 13
v_gene: TRBV6-6
j_gene: TRBJ2-7

CDR3aa: CASSFGTGGDEQYF
len: 14
v_gene: TRBV5-6
j_gene: TRBJ2-7

CDR3aa: CASTIDVQGLVRPKGSGYTF
len: 20
v_gene: TRBV2
j_gene: TRBJ1-2

CDR3aa: CASSSPGLAGYEQYF
len: 15
v_gene: TRBV28
j_gene: TRBJ2-7

CDR3aa: CASRSGGQSYEQYF
len: 14
v_gene: TRBV7-9
j_gene: TRBJ2-7

CDR3aa: CASSELGELFF
len: 11
v_gene: TRBV2
j_gene: TRBJ2-2

CDR3aa: CASSTTGSNQPQHF
len: 14
v_gene: TRBV28
j_gene: TRBJ1-5

CDR3aa: CASSFSAGFF
len: 10
v_gene: TRBV11-3
j_gene: TRBJ2-1

CDR3aa: CAWGVGTEAFF
len: 11
v_gene: TRBV30
j_gene: TRBJ1-1

CDR3aa: CASRPGTGLFVLQYF
len: 15
v_gene: TRBV5-1
j_gene: TRBJ2-7

CDR3aa: CAWSPDRDYSNQPQHF
len: 16
v_gene: TRBV30
j_gene: TRBJ1-5

CDR3aa: CASSEPAGASYNEQFF
len: 16
v_gene: TRBV7-9
j_gene: TRBJ2-1

CDR3aa: CASSLGGTVNEKLFF
len: 15
v_gene: TRBV7-9
j_gene: TRBJ1-4

CDR3aa: CASSRRDRDLQYF
len: 13
v_gene: TRBV5-6
j_gene: TRBJ2-4

CDR3aa: CASGLDVRGPGELFF
len: 15
v_gene: TRBV12-5
j_gene: TRBJ2-2

CDR3aa: CAWRNRGANYGYTF
len: 14
v_gene: TRBV30
j_gene: TRBJ1-2

CDR3aa: CASSPSLGPNQPQHF
len: 15
v_gene: TRBV18
j_gene: TRBJ1-5

CDR3aa: CASSLGPRGPNEQYF
len: 15
v_gene: TRBV5-1
j_gene: TRBJ2-7

CDR3aa: CASSLDDTEAFF
len: 12
v_gene: TRBV7-9
j_gene: TRBJ1-1

CDR3aa: CASSLWNTEAFF
len: 12
v_gene: TRBV7-9
j_gene: TRBJ1-1

CDR3aa: CASSYSSGGAMNEQYF
len: 16
v_gene: TRBV6-5
j_gene: TRBJ2-7

CDR3aa: CASSLDLTGRAGDEQFF
len: 17
v_gene: TRBV13
j_gene: TRBJ2-1

CDR3aa: CASSVELAGDEQFF
len: 14
v_gene: TRBV2
j_gene: TRBJ2-1

CDR3aa: CASSSTHRDGYTF
len: 13
v_gene: TRBV27
j_gene: TRBJ1-2

CDR3aa: CATSRGDGTDAAQETQYF
len: 18
v_gene: TRBV15
j_gene: TRBJ2-5

CDR3aa: CASILSAFNEQFF
len: 13
v_gene: TRBV7-9
j_gene: TRBJ2-1

CDR3aa: CASSQMGTLSGNTIYF
len: 16
v_gene: TRBV4-1
j_gene: TRBJ1-3